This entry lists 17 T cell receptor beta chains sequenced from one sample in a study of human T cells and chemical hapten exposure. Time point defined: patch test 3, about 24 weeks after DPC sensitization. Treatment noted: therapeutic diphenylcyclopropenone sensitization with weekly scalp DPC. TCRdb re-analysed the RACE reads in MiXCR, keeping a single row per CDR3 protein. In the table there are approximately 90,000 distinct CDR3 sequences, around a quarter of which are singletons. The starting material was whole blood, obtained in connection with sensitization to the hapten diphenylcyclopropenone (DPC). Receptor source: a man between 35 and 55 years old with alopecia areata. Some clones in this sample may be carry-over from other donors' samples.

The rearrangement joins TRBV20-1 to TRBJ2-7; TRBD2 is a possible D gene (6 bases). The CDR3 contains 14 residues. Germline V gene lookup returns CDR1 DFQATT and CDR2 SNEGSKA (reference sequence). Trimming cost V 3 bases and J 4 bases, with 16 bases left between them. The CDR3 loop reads CSASGGAGGYEQYF. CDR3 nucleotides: TGCAGTGCTAGTGGCGGGGCGGGCGGTTACGAGCAGTACTTC.

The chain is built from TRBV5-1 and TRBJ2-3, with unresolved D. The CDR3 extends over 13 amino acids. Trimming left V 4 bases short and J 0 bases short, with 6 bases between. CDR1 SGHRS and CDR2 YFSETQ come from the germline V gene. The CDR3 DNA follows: TGCGCCAGCAGCGCCGATAGCACAGATACGCAGTATTTT. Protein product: CASSADSTDTQYF.

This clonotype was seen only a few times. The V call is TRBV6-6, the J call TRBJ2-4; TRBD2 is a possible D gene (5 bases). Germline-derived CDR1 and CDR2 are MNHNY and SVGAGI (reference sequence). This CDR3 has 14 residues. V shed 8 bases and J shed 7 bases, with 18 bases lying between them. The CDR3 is CASAGTASGNIQYF. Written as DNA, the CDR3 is TGTGCCAGCGCTGGAACCGCATCGGGGAACATTCAGTACTTC.

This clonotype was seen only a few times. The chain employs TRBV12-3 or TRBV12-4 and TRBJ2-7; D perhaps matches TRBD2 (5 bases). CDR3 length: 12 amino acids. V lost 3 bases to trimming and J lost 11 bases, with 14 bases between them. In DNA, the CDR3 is TGTGCCAGCAGTTTGAGGCAGTCCGGGAAGTACTTC. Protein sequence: CASSLRQSGKYF.

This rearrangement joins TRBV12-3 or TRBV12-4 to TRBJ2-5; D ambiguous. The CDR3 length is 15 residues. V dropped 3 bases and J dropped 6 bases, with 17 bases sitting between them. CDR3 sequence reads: CASSLAGHAEKTQYF. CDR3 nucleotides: TGTGCCAGCAGTTTGGCAGGCCACGCCGAAAAGACCCAGTACTTC.

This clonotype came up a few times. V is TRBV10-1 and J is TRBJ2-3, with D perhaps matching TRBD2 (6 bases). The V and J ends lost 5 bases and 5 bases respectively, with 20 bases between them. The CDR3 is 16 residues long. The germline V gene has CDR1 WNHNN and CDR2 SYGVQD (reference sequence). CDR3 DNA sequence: TGCGCCAGCAGTTCCGGGACTCCCGGATGGGGAGATACGCAGTATTTT. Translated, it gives CASSSGTPGWGDTQYF.

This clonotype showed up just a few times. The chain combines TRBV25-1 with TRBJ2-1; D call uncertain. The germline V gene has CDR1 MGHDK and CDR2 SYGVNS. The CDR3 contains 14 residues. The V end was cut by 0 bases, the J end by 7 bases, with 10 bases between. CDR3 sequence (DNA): TGTGCCAGCAGTGAATATGGTGGGTTAAATGAGCAGTTCTTC. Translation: CASSEYGGLNEQFF.

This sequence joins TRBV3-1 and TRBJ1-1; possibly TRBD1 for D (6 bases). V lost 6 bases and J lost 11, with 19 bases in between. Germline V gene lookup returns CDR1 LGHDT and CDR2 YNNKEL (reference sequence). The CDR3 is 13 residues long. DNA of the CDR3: TGTGCCAGCAGTGGAAACTACAGGGCCGAGGCTTTCTTT. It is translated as CASSGNYRAEAFF.

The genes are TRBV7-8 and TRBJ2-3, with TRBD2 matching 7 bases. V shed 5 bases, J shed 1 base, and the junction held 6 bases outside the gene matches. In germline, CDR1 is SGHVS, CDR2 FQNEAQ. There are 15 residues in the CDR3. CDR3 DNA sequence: TGTGCCAGCAGCCTGGGGGGGGTGGGCACAGATACGCAGTATTTT. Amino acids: CASSLGGVGTDTQYF. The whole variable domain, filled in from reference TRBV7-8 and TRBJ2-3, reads GAGVSQSPRYKVAKRGQDVALRCDPISGHVSLFWYQQALGQGPEFLTYFQNEAQLDKSGLPSDRFFAERPEGSVSTLKIQRTQQEDSAVYLCASSLGGVGTDTQYFGPGTRLTVL.

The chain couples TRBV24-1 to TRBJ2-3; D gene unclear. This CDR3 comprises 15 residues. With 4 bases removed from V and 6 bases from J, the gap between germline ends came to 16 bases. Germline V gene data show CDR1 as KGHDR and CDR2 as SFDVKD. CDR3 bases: TGTGCCACCAGTGACCCCGTCCGGGCATCGGATACGCAGTATTTT. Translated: CATSDPVRASDTQYF.

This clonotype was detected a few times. The CDR3 protein is CASSSDGGTEAFF. The CDR3 DNA is TGTGCCAGCAGCTCCGATGGAGGAACTGAAGCTTTCTTT. The chain carries TRBV7-8 and TRBJ1-1; D is unclear. V shed 4 bases and J shed 5 bases, with 11 bases lying between them. Germline CDR1 is SGHVS and CDR2 is FQNEAQ. The length of the CDR3 is 13 residues.

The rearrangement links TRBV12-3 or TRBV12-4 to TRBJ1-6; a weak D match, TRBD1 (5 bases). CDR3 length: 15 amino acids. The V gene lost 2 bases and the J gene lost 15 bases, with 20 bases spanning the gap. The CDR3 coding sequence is TGTGCCAGCAGTTTATTTCAGGGTCTACGGGGCAACCTCCACTTT. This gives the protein CASSLFQGLRGNLHF.

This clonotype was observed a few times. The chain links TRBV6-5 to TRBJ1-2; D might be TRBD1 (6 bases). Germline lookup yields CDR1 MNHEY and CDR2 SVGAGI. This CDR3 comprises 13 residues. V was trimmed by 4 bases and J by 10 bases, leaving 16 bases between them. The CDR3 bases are TGTGCCAGCAGTTCCGGACAGACCTTTGCCTACACCTTC. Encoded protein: CASSSGQTFAYTF.

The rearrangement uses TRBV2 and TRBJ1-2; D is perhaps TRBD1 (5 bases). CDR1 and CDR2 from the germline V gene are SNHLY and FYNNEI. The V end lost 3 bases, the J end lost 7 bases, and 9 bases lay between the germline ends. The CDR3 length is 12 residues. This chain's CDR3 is CASSDGGRGYTF. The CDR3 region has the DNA TGTGCCAGCAGTGATGGGGGACGTGGCTACACCTTC.

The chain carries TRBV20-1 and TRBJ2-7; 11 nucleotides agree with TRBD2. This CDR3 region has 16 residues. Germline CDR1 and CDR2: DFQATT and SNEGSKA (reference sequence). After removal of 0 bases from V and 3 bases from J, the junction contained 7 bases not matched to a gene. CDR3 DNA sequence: TGCAGTGCTAGAGATCGCCTAGCGGGAGGAATCTACGAGCAGTACTTC. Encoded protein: CSARDRLAGGIYEQYF.

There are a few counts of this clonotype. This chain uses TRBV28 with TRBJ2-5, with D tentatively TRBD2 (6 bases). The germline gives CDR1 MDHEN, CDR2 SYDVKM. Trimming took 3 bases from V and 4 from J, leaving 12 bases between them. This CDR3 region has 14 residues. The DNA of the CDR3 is TGTGCCAGCAGTTTCTATGTGGGGGGAGAGACCCAGTACTTC. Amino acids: CASSFYVGGETQYF.

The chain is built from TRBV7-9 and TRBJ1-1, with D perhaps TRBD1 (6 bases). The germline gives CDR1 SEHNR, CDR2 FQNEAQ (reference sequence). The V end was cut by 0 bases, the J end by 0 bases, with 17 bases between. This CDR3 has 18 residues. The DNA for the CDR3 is TGTGCCAGCAGCTTAGCTAACCAGGGGATTTCAATGAACACTGAAGCTTTCTTT. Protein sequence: CASSLANQGISMNTEAFF.